The subject of this entry is one T cell receptor (beta chain). This record comes from a study of blood T cell repertoires in COVID-19. The assay was immunoSEQ multiplex PCR, and TCRdb's table has in-frame clones only and misses some. The sample includes fewer than 500,000 clones, roughly 89% of them seen just once. Germline CDR1 reads KGHSH; CDR2 reads LQKENI. CDR3 size: 15 residues. Trimming took 6 bases from V and 1 from J, leaving 12 bases between them. The sample comprised peripheral blood. The V and J genes are TRBV18 and TRBJ2-2; weak D call: TRBD1 (6 bases). This clonotype was sampled from a woman aged 25 to 39 with acute or convalescent COVID-19. The CDR3 spells CASSPGTRNTGELFF. CDR3 nucleotides: TGTGCCAGCTCCCCCGGGACAAGGAACACCGGGGAGCTGTTTTTT.